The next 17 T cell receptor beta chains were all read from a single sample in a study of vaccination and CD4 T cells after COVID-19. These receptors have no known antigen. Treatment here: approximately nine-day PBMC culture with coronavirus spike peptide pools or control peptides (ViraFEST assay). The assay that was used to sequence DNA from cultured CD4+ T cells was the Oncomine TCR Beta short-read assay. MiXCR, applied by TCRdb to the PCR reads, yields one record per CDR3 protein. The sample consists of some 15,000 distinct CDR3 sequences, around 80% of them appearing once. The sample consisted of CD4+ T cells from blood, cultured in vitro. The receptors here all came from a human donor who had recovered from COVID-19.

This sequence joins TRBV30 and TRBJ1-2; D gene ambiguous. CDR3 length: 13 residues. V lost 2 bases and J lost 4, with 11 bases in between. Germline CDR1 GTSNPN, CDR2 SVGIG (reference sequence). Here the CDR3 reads CAWSPPGSYGYTF. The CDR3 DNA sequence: TGTGCCTGGAGTCCCCCGGGGAGCTATGGCTACACCTTC.

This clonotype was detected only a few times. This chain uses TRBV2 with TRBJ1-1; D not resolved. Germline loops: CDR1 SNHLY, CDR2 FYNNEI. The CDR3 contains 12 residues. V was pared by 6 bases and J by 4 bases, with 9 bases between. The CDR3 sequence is CASRGSGTEAFF. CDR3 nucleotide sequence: TGTGCCAGCAGGGGATCGGGCACTGAAGCTTTCTTT.

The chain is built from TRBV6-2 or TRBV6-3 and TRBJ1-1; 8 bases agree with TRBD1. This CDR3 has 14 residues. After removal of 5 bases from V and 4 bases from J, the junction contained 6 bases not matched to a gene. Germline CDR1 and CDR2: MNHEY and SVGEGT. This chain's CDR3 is CASSTGQGITEAFF. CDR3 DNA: TGTGCCAGCAGTACCGGACAGGGAATCACTGAAGCTTTCTTT.

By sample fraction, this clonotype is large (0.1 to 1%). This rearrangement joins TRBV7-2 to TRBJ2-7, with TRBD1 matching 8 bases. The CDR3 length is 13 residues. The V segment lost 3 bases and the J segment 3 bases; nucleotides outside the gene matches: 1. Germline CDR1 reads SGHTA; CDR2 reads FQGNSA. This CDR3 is CASSFGQGYEQYF. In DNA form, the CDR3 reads TGTGCCAGCAGCTTCGGACAGGGCTACGAGCAGTACTTC.

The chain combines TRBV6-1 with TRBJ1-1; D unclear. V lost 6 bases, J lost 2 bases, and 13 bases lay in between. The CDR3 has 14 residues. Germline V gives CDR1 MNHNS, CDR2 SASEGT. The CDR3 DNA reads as TGTGCCAGCAGCCCCGTCAGGATCAACACTGAAGCTTTCTTT. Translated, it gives CASSPVRINTEAFF.

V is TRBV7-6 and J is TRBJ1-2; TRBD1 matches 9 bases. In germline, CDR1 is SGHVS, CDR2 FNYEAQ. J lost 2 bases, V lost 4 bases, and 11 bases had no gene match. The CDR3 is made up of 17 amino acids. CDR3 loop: CASSSYRGRDANYGYTF. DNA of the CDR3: TGTGCCAGCAGCTCTTACAGGGGGCGCGATGCGAACTATGGCTACACCTTC.

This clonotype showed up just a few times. The CDR3, as DNA: TGTGCCAGCAGCAGGGACAGGGTTAATTCACCCCTCCACTTT. Translation: CASSRDRVNSPLHF. The V call is TRBV6-1, the J call TRBJ1-6; 9 bases agree with TRBD1. The CDR3 is 14 residues long. CDR1 and CDR2 from the germline V gene are MNHNS and SASEGT. J lost 6 bases, V lost 6 bases, and 3 bases had no gene match.

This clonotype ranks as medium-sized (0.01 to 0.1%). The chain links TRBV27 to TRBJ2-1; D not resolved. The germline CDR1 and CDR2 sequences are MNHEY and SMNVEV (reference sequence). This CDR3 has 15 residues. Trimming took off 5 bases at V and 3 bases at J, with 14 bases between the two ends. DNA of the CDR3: TGTGCCAGCAGTCGTTCACCCCCGGTCTACAATGAGCAGTTCTTC. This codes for CASSRSPPVYNEQFF.

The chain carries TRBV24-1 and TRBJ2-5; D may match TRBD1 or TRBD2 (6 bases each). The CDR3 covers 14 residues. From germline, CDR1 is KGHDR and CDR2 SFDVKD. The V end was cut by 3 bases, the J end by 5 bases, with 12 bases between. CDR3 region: CATSDSRRGETQYF. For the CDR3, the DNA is TGTGCCACCAGTGATAGTAGGAGGGGGGAGACCCAGTACTTC.

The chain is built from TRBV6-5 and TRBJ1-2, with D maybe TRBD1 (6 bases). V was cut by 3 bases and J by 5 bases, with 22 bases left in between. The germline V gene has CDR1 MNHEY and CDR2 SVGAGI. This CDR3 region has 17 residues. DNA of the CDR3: TGTGCCAGCAGTTATTCCGGGACACCCCACCGCGGTTATGGCTACACCTTC. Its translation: CASSYSGTPHRGYGYTF.

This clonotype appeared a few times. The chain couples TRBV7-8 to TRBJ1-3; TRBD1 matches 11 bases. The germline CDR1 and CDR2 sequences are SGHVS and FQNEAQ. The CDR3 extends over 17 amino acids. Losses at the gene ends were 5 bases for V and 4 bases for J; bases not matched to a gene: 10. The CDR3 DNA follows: TGTGCCAGCAGCCCTGGACAGGGGGCAATTGGAGGAAACACCATATATTTT. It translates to CASSPGQGAIGGNTIYF. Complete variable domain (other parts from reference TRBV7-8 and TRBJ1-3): GAGVSQSPRYKVAKRGQDVALRCDPISGHVSLFWYQQALGQGPEFLTYFQNEAQLDKSGLPSDRFFAERPEGSVSTLKIQRTQQEDSAVYLCASSPGQGAIGGNTIYFGEGSWLTVV.

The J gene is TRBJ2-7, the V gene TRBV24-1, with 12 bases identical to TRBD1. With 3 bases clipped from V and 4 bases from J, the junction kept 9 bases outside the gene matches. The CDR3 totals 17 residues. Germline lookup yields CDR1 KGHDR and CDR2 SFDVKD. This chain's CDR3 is CATSDTHGTGGLYEQYF. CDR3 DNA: TGTGCCACCAGTGATACCCATGGGACAGGGGGCCTTTACGAGCAGTACTTC.

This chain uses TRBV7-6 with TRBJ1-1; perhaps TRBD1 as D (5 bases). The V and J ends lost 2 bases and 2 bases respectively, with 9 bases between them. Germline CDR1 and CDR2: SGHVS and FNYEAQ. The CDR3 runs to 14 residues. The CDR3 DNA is TGTGCCAGCAGCTTATCGGGGGTTAACACTGAAGCTTTCTTT. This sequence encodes CASSLSGVNTEAFF.

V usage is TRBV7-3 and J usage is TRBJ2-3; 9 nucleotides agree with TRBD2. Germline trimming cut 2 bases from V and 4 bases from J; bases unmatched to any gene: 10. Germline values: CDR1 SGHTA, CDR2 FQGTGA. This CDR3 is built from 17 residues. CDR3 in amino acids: CASSLGGPSGNSDTQYF. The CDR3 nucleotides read TGTGCCAGCAGCTTAGGAGGTCCTAGCGGGAATTCAGATACGCAGTATTTT.

CDR3 region: CSAAPGRRLNSPLHF. The CDR3 DNA reads as TGCAGTGCAGCACCGGGACGGAGATTAAATTCACCCCTCCACTTT. The V and J genes are TRBV20-1 and TRBJ1-6, with D tentatively TRBD1 (5 bases). The germline V gene has CDR1 DFQATT and CDR2 SNEGSKA (reference sequence). V shed 6 bases and J shed 7 bases, with 19 bases lying between them. This CDR3 region has 15 residues.

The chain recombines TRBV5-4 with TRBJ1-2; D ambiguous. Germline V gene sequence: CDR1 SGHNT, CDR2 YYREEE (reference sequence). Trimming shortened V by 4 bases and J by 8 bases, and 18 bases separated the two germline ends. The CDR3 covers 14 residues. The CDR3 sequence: CASSPRTEGEGYTF. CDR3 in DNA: TGTGCCAGCAGCCCGAGGACGGAGGGTGAAGGCTACACCTTC.

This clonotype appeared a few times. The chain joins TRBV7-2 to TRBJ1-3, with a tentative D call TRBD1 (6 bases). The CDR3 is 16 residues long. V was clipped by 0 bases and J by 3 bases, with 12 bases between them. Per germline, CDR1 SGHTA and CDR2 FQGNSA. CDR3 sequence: CASSLATGLSGNTIYF. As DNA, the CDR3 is TGTGCCAGCAGCTTAGCTACAGGGCTCAGTGGAAACACCATATATTTT.